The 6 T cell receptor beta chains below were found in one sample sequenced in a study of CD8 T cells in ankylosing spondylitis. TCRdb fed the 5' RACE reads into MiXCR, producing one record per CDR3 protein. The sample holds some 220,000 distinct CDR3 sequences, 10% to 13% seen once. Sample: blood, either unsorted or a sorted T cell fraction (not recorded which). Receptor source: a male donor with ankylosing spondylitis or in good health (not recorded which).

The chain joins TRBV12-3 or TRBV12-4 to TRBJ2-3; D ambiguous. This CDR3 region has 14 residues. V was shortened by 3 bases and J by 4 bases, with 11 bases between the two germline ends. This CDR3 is CASSLSSGADTQYF. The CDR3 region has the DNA TGTGCCAGCAGTTTGTCTAGTGGGGCAGATACGCAGTATTTT.

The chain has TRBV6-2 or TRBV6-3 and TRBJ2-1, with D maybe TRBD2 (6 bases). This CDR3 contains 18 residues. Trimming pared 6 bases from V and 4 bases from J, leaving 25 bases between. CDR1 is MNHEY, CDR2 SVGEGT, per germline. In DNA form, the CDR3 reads TGTGCCAGCAGCCGAGGTCGTTCGACTGCGGGGCCATACAATGAGCAGTTCTTC. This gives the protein CASSRGRSTAGPYNEQFF.

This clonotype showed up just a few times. DNA of the CDR3: TGCGCCAGCAGCCAAGATTTAAGGGAGAAGGGCCTCTATGGCTACACCTTC. This sequence encodes CASSQDLREKGLYGYTF. This chain uses TRBV4-1 with TRBJ1-2; D uncertain. Trimming pared 0 bases from V and 4 bases from J, leaving 18 bases between. The germline CDR1 and CDR2 sequences are MGHRA and YSYEKL. There are 17 residues in the CDR3.

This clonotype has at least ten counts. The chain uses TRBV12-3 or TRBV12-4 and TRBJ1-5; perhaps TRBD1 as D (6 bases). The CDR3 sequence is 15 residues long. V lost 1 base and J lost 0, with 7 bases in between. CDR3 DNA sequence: TGTGCCAGCAGTTTAGGCAGGGGTAGCAATCAGCCCCAGCATTTT. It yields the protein CASSLGRGSNQPQHF.

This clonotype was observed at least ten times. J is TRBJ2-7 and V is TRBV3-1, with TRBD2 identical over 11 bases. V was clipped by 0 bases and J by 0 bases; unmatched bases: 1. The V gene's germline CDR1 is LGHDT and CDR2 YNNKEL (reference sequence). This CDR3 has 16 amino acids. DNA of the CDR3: TGTGCCAGCAGCCAAGATCTAGCGGGAGGCTCCTACGAGCAGTACTTC. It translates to CASSQDLAGGSYEQYF.

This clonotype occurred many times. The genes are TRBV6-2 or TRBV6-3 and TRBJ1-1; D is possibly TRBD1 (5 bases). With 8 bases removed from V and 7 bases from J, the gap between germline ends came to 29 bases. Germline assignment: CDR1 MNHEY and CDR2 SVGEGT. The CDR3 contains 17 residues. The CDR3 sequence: CASGTIGWGRGTGEAFF. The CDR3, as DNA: TGTGCCAGCGGAACAATCGGGTGGGGACGGGGAACAGGTGAAGCTTTCTTT.